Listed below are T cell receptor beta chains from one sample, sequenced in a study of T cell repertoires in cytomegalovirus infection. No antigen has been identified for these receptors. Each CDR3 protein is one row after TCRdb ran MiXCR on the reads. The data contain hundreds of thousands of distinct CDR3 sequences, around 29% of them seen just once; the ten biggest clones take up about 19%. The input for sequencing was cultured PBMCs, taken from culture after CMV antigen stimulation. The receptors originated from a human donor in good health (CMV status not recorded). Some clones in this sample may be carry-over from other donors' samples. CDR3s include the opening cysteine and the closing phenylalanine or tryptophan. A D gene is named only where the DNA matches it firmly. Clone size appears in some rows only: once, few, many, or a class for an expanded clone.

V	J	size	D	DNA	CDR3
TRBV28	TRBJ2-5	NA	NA	TGTGCCAGCATGGGGACACCTCAAGAGACCCAGTACTTC	CASMGTPQETQYF
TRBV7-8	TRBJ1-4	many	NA	TGTGCCAGCAGCTTAGGGCCTGGAAGGGCAACTAATGAAAAACTGTTTTTT	CASSLGPGRATNEKLFF
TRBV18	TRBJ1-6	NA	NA	TGTGCCAGCTCACCAACTGGGGGGGGTACGACGGCCTCACCCCTCCACTTT	CASSPTGGGTTASPLHF
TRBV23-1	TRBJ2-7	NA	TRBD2	TGCGCCAGCAGTCAATCCCTCGGAGCGGGACTCACCTACGAGCAGTACTTC	CASSQSLGAGLTYEQYF
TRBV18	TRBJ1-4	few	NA	TGTGCCAGCTCACCAAGGTTAACCAGAGATGAAAAACTGTTTTTT	CASSPRLTRDEKLFF
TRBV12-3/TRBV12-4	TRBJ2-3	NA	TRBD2	TGTGCCAGCAGTTCGAGGACTAGACACACAGATACGCAGTATTTT	CASSSRTRHTDTQYF
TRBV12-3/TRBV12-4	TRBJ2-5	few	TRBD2	TGTGCCAGCAGCTATTACGGGGGGGAAGAGACCCAGTACTTC	CASSYYGGEETQYF
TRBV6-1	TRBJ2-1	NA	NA	TGTGCCAGCAGTGAAGGAGAGGGGAGAAACAATGAGCAGTTCTTC	CASSEGEGRNNEQFF
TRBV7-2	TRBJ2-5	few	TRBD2	TGTGCCAGCAGCTTGGGAAGCGGGGGGCGGGAGACCCAGTACTTC	CASSLGSGGRETQYF
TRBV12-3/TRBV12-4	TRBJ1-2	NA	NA	TGTGCCAGCAGTTTATGGGGACAAACACATGGCTACACCTTC	CASSLWGQTHGYTF
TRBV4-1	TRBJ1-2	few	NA	TGCGCCAGCAGCCAAGGACTAGGGGATGGCTACACCTTC	CASSQGLGDGYTF
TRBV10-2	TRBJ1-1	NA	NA	TGCGCCAGCAGCGGTCGGGTGGACACTGAAGCTTTCTTT	CASSGRVDTEAFF
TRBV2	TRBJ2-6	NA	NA	TGTGCCAGCAGTGAGAGGCGGGGCCCTCGAAATGGGGCCAACGTCCTGACTTTC	CASSERRGPRNGANVLTF
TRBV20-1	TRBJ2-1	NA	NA	TGCAGTGCTGAGCTAGCCAAGGATCGCACAAATGAGCAGTTCTTC	CSAELAKDRTNEQFF
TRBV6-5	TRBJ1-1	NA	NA	TGTGCCAGCAGTTCCCCCCCGTCTGTGAACACTGAAGCTTTCTTT	CASSSPPSVNTEAFF
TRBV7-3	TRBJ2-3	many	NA	TGTGCCAGCAGCTTAGGGGGCGTGGGCTCCACAGATACGCAGTATTTT	CASSLGGVGSTDTQYF
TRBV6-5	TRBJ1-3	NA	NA	TGTGCCAGCAGTTACACGGGACGGCGAGCCTCTGGAAACACCATATATTTT	CASSYTGRRASGNTIYF
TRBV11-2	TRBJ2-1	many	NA	TGTGCCAGCAGCTCGAGAGTGAGCCCGGCCTACAATGAGCAGTTCTTC	CASSSRVSPAYNEQFF
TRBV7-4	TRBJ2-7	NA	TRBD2	TGTGCCAGCAGTTCGGGACTAGCGGGAGCATCCTACGAGCAGTACTTC	CASSSGLAGASYEQYF
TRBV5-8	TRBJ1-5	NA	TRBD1	TGTGCCAGCAGCGCCCCGGGACAGGCGCATAGCAATCAGCCCCAGCATTTT	CASSAPGQAHSNQPQHF
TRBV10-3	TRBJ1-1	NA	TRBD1	TGTGCCGTCGGGACAGCGGGGACTGAAGCTTTCTTT	CAVGTAGTEAFF
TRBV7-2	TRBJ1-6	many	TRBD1	TGTGCCAGCAGCTTAAGGACAGGGATTAATTCACCCCTCCACTTT	CASSLRTGINSPLHF
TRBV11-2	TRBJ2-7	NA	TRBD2	TGTGCCAGCAGCACACTGCTCGGGAGGGACTACGAGCAGTACTTC	CASSTLLGRDYEQYF
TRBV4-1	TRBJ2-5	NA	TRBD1	TGCGCCAGCAGCCAAGAGGGACAGAGACAAGAGACCCAGTACTTC	CASSQEGQRQETQYF
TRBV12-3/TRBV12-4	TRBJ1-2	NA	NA	TGTGCCAGCAGTTTAGTAGGTCCCTATGGCTACACCTTC	CASSLVGPYGYTF
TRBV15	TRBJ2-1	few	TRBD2	TGTGCCACCAGCAGAGGAGGGGGACTAGCGCTAGCGTACAATGAGCAGTTCTTC	CATSRGGGLALAYNEQFF
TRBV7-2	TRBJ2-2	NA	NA	TGTGCCAGCAGCGAACCTACCGGGGAGCTGTTTTTT	CASSEPTGELFF
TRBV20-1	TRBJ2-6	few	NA	TGCAGTGCTAGAGATATTGGGGGGGCTTCCTCTGGGGCCAACGTCCTGACTTTC	CSARDIGGASSGANVLTF
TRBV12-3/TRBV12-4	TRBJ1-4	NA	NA	TGTGCCAGCAGTCTAAGTCCGGGTAGAAGTGAAAAACTGTTTTTT	CASSLSPGRSEKLFF
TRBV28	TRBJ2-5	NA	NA	TGTGCCAGCAGTTCTAGAGACGGGGAGACCCAGTACTTC	CASSSRDGETQYF
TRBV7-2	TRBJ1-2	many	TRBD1	TGTGCCAGCATCGGACAGGGGGCTCGGGGCTACACCTTC	CASIGQGARGYTF
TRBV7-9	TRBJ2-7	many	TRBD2	TGTGCCAGCAGTCTCCCGGGACTAGGTGCCTACGAGCAGTACTTC	CASSLPGLGAYEQYF
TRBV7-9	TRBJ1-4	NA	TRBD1	TGTGCCAGCAGCGCCTTACAGGGGAATGATGAAAAACTGTTTTTT	CASSALQGNDEKLFF